This passage covers 2 T cell receptor beta chains from one sample sequenced in a study of blood T cell repertoires in COVID-19. Clones were sequenced by immunoSEQ multiplex PCR, and TCRdb holds only the in-frame ones, with some missing. The data hold around 140,000 clones, with over 80% observed a single time. Sequences were obtained from peripheral blood. The source of these receptors is a woman in her forties or fifties with acute or convalescent COVID-19.

DNA of the CDR3: TGTGCCAGCAGGGCCGGGACAGGGGAAGTTTGGTACCAAGAGACCCAGTACTTC. Residues: CASRAGTGEVWYQETQYF. The V gene is TRBV7-9, the J gene TRBJ2-5; TRBD1 matches at 10 bases. CDR1 and CDR2 (germline): SEHNR, FQNEAQ (reference sequence). The CDR3 runs 18 residues. J was trimmed by 0 bases and V by 6 bases; bases with no gene match: 13.

CDR3 amino acids: CATSDLTSGVSSYNEQFF. CDR3 DNA: TGTGCCACCAGTGACCTGACTAGCGGGGTCAGCTCCTACAATGAGCAGTTCTTC. This chain joins TRBV24-1 and TRBJ2-1, with TRBD2 matching 11 bases. V was pared by 4 bases and J by 0 bases, with 7 bases of the junction left unmatched. Germline V gene sequence: CDR1 KGHDR, CDR2 SFDVKD. The CDR3 has 18 residues.